This T cell receptor (beta chain) derives from a study of T cell responses to AZD1222 COVID-19 vaccine. Measured with immunoSEQ multiplex PCR; TCRdb has only the in-frame clones, and not every one. The sample lists some 120,000 clones; roughly 82% were seen once. The CDR3 has 14 residues. Trimming pared 4 bases from V and 0 bases from J, leaving 9 bases between. Germline CDR1 is LNHDA and CDR2 is SQIVND (reference sequence). Sequencing was performed on peripheral blood, taken 28 days after the second AZD1222 dose. The clonotype comes from an adult who received the AZD1222 COVID-19 vaccine. The V and J genes are TRBV19 and TRBJ1-2; D is possibly TRBD1 (5 bases). The CDR3 region has the DNA TGTGCCAGTAGTAACCAGGGACCTAACTATGGCTACACCTTC. It translates to CASSNQGPNYGYTF.